This T cell receptor beta chain was retrieved from a study of CD8 T cells in Susac syndrome. Healthy donors formed controls matched for age and sex. The authors negatively isolated CD8+ and CD4+ T cells and FACS-enriched TEMRA cells. RNA amounts of about 0.5 to 1 ug underwent reverse transcription with random hexamers. The TCR beta CDR3 was amplified by immunoSEQ multiplex PCR across 54 Vbeta, 13 Jbeta. TCRdb re-analysed the immunoSEQ multiplex PCR reads in MiXCR, keeping a single row per CDR3 protein. The sample includes about 150,000 distinct CDR3 sequences, approximately 95% seen only once; the top ten take more than 0.065%. The length of the CDR3 is 17 residues. CDR1 DFQATT and CDR2 SNEGSKA come from the germline V gene (reference sequence). V lost 5 bases and J lost 4; bases outside the gene matches: 13. This clonotype was seen just once.

Sequenced sample: CD4+ T cells from PBMCs. The chain links TRBV20-1 to TRBJ2-3, with TRBD1 identical over 12 bases. This clonotype was obtained from a human donor in good health. The CDR3 spells CSAGGTGGVSVPDTQYF. The CDR3 bases are TGCAGTGCTGGCGGGACAGGGGGCGTTAGTGTCCCAGATACGCAGTATTTT.